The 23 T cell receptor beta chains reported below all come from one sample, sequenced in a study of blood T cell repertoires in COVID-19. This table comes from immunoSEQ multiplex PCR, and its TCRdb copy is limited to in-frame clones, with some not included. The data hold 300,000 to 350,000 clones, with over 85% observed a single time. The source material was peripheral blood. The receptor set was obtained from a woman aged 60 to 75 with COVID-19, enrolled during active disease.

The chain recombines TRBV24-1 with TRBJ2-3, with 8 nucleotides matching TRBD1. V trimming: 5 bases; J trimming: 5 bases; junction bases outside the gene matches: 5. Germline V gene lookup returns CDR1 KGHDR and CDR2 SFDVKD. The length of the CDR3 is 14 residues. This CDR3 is CATSGSGGIDTQYF. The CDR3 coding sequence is TGTGCCACCAGTGGTTCAGGGGGCATAGATACGCAGTATTTT.

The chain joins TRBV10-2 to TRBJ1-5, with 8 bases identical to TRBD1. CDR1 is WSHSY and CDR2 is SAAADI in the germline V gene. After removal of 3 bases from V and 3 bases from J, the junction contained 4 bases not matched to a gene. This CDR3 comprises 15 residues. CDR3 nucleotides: TGCGCCAGCAGTGAACCGGGACAGGCCAATCAGCCCCAGCATTTT. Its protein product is CASSEPGQANQPQHF.

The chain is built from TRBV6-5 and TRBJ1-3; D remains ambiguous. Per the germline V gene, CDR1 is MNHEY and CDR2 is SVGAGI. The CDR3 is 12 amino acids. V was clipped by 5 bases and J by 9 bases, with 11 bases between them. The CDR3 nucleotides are TGTGCCAGCAGTCCCGGGGTCCGCACCATATATTTT. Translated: CASSPGVRTIYF.

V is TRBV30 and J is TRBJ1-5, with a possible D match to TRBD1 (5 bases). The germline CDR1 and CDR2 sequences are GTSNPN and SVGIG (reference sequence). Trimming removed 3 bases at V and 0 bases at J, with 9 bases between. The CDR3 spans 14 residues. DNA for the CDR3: TGTGCCTGGAGGCTAACAGGTAGCAATCAGCCCCAGCATTTT. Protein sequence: CAWRLTGSNQPQHF.

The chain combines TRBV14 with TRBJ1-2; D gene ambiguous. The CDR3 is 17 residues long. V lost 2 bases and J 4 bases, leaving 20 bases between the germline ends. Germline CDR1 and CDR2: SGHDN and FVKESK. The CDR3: CASSQQIPPLGSYGYTF. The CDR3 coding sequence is TGTGCCAGCAGCCAACAGATACCACCTCTCGGGAGCTATGGCTACACCTTC.

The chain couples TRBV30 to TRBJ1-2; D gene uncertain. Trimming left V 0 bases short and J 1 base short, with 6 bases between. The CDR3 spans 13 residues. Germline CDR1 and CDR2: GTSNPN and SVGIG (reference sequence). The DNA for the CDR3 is TGTGCCTGGAGTGTACGAGATAACTATGGCTACACCTTC. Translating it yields CAWSVRDNYGYTF.

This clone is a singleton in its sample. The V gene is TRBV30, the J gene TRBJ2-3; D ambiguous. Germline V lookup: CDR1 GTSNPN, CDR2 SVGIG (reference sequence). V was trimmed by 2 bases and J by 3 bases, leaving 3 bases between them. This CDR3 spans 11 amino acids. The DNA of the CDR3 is TGTGCCTGGAGTCAAACAGATACGCAGTATTTT. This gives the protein CAWSQTDTQYF.

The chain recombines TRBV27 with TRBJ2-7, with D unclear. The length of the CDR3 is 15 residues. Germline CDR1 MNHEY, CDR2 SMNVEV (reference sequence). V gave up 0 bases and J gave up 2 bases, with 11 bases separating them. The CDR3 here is CASSLSPPETYEQYF. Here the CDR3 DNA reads TGTGCCAGCAGTTTATCTCCTCCGGAGACCTACGAGCAGTACTTC.

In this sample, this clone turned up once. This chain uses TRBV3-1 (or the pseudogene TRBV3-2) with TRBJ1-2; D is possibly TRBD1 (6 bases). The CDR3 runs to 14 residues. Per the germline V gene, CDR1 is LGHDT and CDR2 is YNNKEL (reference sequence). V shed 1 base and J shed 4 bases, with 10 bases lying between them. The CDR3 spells CASSQGGQFYGYTF. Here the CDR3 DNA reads TGTGCCAGCAGCCAAGGCGGACAGTTCTATGGCTACACCTTC.

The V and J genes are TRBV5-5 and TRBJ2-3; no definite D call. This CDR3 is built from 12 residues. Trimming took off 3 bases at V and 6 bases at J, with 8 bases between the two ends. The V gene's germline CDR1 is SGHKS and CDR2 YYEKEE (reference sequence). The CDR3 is CASSWAIDTQYF. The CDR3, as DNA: TGTGCCAGCAGCTGGGCAATCGATACGCAGTATTTT.

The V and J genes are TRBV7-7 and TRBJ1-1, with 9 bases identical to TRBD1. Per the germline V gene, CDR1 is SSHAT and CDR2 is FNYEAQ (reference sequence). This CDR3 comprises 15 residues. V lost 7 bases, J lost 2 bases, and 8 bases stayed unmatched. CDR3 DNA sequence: TGTGCCAGCACTAGGGACAGGGCCCCTAACACTGAAGCTTTCTTT. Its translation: CASTRDRAPNTEAFF.

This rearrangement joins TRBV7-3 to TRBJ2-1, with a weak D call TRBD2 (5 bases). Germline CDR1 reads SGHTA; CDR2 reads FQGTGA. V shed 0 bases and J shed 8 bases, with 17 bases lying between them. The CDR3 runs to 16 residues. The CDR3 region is CASSLTRATTSHEQFF. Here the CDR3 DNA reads TGTGCCAGCAGCTTAACTCGGGCGACTACGTCTCATGAGCAGTTCTTC.

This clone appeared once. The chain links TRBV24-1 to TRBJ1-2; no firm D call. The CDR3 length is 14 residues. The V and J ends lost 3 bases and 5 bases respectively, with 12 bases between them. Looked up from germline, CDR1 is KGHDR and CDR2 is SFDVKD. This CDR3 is CATSDAGGSYGYTF. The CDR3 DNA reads TGTGCCACCAGTGATGCGGGAGGGAGTTATGGCTACACCTTC.

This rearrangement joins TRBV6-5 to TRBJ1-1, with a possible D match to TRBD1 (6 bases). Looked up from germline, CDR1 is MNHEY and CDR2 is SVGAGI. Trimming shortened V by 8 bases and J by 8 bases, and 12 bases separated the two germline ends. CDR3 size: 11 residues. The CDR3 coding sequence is TGTGCCAGCGGGGGGGCCTTCGAAGCTTTCTTT. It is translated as CASGGAFEAFF.

The CDR3 is CASRVGFEAFF. The DNA for the CDR3 is TGCGCCAGCCGGGTCGGGTTTGAAGCTTTCTTT. The rearrangement uses TRBV5-1 and TRBJ1-1; D is ambiguous. There are 11 residues in the CDR3. Deletions cut 7 bases from V and 7 bases from J, with 11 bases between. CDR1 is SGHRS, CDR2 YFSETQ, per germline.

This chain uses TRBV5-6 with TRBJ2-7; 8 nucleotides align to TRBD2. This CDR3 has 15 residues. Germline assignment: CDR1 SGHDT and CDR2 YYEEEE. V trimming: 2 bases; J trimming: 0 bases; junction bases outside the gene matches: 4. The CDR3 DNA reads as TGTGCCAGCAGCTTTTTCGGGGGGGCCTCCTACGAGCAGTACTTC. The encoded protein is CASSFFGGASYEQYF.

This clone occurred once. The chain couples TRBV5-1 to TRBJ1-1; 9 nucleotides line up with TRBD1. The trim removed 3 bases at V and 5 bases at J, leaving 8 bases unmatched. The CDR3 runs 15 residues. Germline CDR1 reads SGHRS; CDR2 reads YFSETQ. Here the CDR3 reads CASSYPGQGETEAFF. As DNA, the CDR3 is TGCGCCAGCAGCTATCCGGGACAGGGTGAGACTGAAGCTTTCTTT.

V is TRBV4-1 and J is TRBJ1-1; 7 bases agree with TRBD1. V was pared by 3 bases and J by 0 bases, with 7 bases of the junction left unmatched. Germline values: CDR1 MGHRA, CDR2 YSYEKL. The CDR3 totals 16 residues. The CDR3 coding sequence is TGCGCCAGCAGCCATTGGGACAGCGCGATGAACACTGAAGCTTTCTTT. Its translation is CASSHWDSAMNTEAFF.

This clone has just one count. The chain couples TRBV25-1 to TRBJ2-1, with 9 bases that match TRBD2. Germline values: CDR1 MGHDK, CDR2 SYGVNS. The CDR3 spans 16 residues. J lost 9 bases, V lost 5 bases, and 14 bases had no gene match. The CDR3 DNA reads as TGTGCCAGCAGTACCCCGGGGGTAGCGGGGGCGCGTGAGCAGTTCTTC. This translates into CASSTPGVAGAREQFF.

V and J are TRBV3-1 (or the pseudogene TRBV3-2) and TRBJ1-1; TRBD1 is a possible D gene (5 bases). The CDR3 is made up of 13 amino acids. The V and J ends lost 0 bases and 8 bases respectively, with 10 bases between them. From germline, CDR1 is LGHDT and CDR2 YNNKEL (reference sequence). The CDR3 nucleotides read TGTGCCAGCAGCCAAGACAGGGCTCGCGAAGCTTTCTTT. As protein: CASSQDRAREAFF.

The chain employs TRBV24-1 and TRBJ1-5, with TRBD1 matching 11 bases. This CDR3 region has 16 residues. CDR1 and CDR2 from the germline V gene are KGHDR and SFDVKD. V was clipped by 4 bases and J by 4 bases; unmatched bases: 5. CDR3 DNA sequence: TGTGCCACCAGTGACAGGGACAGGGGGATTAATCAGCCCCAGCATTTT. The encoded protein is CATSDRDRGINQPQHF.

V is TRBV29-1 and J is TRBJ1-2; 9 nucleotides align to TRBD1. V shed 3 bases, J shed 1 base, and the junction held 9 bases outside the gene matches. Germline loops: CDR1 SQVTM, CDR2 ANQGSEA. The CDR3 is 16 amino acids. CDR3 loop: CSVETGTGILNYGYTF. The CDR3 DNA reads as TGCAGCGTTGAGACCGGGACAGGGATTCTTAACTATGGCTACACCTTC.

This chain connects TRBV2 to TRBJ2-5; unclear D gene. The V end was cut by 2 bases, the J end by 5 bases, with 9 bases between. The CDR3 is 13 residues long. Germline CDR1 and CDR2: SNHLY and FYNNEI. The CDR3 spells CASSENRLETQYF. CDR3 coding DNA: TGTGCCAGCAGTGAAAATCGTTTGGAGACCCAGTACTTC.